The clone carrying this TCR beta chain occurred a few times. No antigen is known for it. This sample is part of a study of T cells in Graves' hyperthyroidism and ophthalmopathy. Study details: At initial diagnosis, before any treatment had begun, peripheral blood was obtained.

Findings and caveats of the study: Ophthalmopathy and stable hyperthyroidism were told apart by a 13 V-J model.

There were TCR beta CDR3 regions amplified from RNA transcripts. In the first-round RT-PCR of the TCR CDR3, the HTBI primer set was used. TCRdb itself ran the multiplex PCR reads through MiXCR, one entry per CDR3 protein. This table holds around 300,000 distinct CDR3 sequences, approximately 15% found once. From germline, CDR1 is MGHRA and CDR2 YSYEKL. CDR3 length: 14 amino acids. Trimming left V 4 bases short and J 4 bases short, with 12 bases between. With a duration under 2 months, the hyperthyroidism was newly diagnosed in patients aged 18 to 65. Uncontrolled infection, other autoimmune disease, pregnancy and lactation each barred patients from inclusion.

The genes are TRBV4-1 and TRBJ2-3, with D tentatively TRBD1 (6 bases). This receptor was obtained from a woman aged 25 to 39 with Graves' hyperthyroidism. What was sequenced was blood. The CDR3 sequence is CASSRTRGSDTQYF. The CDR3 DNA reads as TGCGCCAGCAGCCGGACCAGGGGCTCAGATACGCAGTATTTT.